What follows describes a single T cell receptor beta chain. It lacks a known antigen. Base qualities are not at hand, and no much larger clone is one base apart. V loses 5 bases of germline sequence and J loses 6 bases, and the interval between the two ends is 17 bases. Counted from cysteine to phenylalanine, this CDR3 has 14 amino acids. The retained sequence is limited to the CDR3, 42 bases, with the frame set at the first base. CDR1 is given as MNHNY and CDR2 as SVGAGI, both from the germline V gene (reference sequence). Genomic DNA was isolated from the sorted cells so that the TCRbeta CDR3 region could be sequenced. TCRbeta CDR3 regions were sequenced using the immunoSEQ Assay. In TCRdb, the immuneACCESS table is reduced to in-frame sequences with V and J assigned. These tables do not hold every clone; where another copy was compared, an unresolved V gene accounts for under half, and the others remain unexplained. This sample lists more than 60,000 clones; 80% to 90% were detected once. The ten most abundant clones make up about 4.1% of the sample.

The source of the sample is a study of OX40 agonist ivuxolimab in advanced cancers. Notes on the research overall: Ivuxolimab was a fully human IgG2 agonistic monoclonal antibody targeting the costimulatory receptor OX40 (CD134). Intravenous ivuxolimab was administered to patients every 2 weeks at six dose levels: 0.01, 0.1, 0.3, 1.5, 3 and 10 mg/kg. Among the approximately 54 dose-escalation patients, approximately 20 had hepatocellular carcinoma, about 15 melanoma, 9 renal cell carcinoma and 9 head and neck cancer. A male proportion of roughly 80% and a mean age of about 60 years, ranging from about 23 to 79, were recorded for the dose-escalation cohort. Prior anti-PD-1, anti-PD-L1 or anti-CTLA-4 therapy was permitted, and 40% to 50% of dose-escalation patients had received checkpoint inhibitors. Partial responses occurred in three dose-escalation patients, of whom one had hepatocellular carcinoma and two had cutaneous melanoma. Peripheral TCRbeta sequencing was intended to test whether TCR sequence diversity was altered and clonal T-cell expansion was caused by ivuxolimab. The monotherapy dose-escalation portion (N = 52 patients) of the phase I ivuxolimab trial is reported in the paper. General findings and caveats noted by the study authors: The antigen specificity of the clonally expanded peripheral T cells was not determined. In the 0.1-3.0 mg/kg groups, partial responders were among the patients with the lowest normalized peripheral clonal expansion, particularly in CD8+ T cells. After ivuxolimab, expanded clones were on average more numerous among CD8+ T cells than among CD4+ T cells. At doses of 0.1 to 3.0 mg/kg, clonal expansion of both CD4+ and CD8+ T cells in blood was seen between baseline and week 6. Low levels of normalized T-cell clonal expansion were also shown by some nonresponding patients.

The trial excluded patients who had a history of autoimmune disease or who were on systemic immunosuppression. Peripheral blood for TCR sequencing was collected from all dose cohorts at baseline, on cycle 4 day 1, and on cycle 7 day 1. Samples came from an open-label, multicenter, first-in-human phase I dose-escalation trial of ivuxolimab. Adults with locally advanced or metastatic melanoma, renal cell, hepatocellular, or head and neck squamous cell carcinoma were enrolled in the trial. CD4+ and CD8+ T cells were sorted separately from peripheral blood before TCR sequencing. The sequence is built from TRBV6-6 and TRBJ2-7; no D gene is confidently identified. The TCR sequence derives from an adult with an advanced solid tumor such as melanoma, head and neck, liver or kidney cancer. The material was CD4+ or CD8+ T cells sorted from blood, obtained in a trial of the OX40 agonist ivuxolimab. In nucleotides, the sequence is TGTGCCAGCAGTGACAAAAACCCGGTAACCGAGCAGTACTTC. Protein translation: CASSDKNPVTEQYF.